The 30 T cell receptor beta chains given below trace back to one sample, sequenced in a study of early T cells in non-severe SARS-CoV-2 infection. Using its own MiXCR run on the 5' RACE reads, TCRdb lists one record per CDR3 protein. The sample has roughly 8,500 distinct CDR3 sequences, about 5% seen once. The material sequenced was whole blood. The receptors originated from an adult who was a healthcare worker with PCR-confirmed SARS-CoV-2 infection or an uninfected control (not recorded which).

The table lists this clonotype with many counts. This chain links TRBV24-1 with TRBJ2-4; 10 bases agree with TRBD1. The trim removed 4 bases at V and 3 bases at J, leaving 5 bases unmatched. There are 16 residues in the CDR3. Looked up from germline, CDR1 is KGHDR and CDR2 is SFDVKD. CDR3 in amino acids: CATSETGGNGKNIQYF. CDR3 nucleotides: TGTGCCACCAGTGAGACAGGGGGCAACGGCAAAAACATTCAGTACTTC.

This clonotype counts as medium-sized. This chain joins TRBV6-4 and TRBJ1-4; no definite D call. The CDR3 is 14 residues long. Germline V gives CDR1 MRHNA, CDR2 SNTAGT. The V end was cut by 6 bases, the J end by 6 bases, with 14 bases between. The CDR3 coding sequence is TGTGCCAGCAGCCGGACTGCGAGAGATGAAAAACTGTTTTTT. It is translated as CASSRTARDEKLFF.

This clonotype was recorded a few times. V and J are TRBV29-1 and TRBJ1-5, with D perhaps matching TRBD1 (6 bases). CDR1 SQVTM and CDR2 ANQGSEA come from the germline V gene. This CDR3 is built from 10 residues. V lost 7 bases and J lost 5, with 6 bases in between. The CDR3 sequence is CSAGDQPQHF. The CDR3 coding sequence is TGCAGCGCAGGGGATCAGCCCCAGCATTTT.

This clonotype rates as medium-sized (0.01 to 0.1%). The chain combines TRBV29-1 with TRBJ2-1; TRBD2 agrees at 10 bases. The CDR3 runs to 14 residues. Trimming removed 7 bases from V and 8 bases from J; junction bases left unmatched: 11. Germline lookup yields CDR1 SQVTM and CDR2 ANQGSEA. CDR3 sequence reads: CSEILAGARDEQFF. The CDR3 coding sequence is TGCAGCGAGATCCTAGCGGGAGCGAGGGATGAGCAGTTCTTC.

This clonotype is labeled as medium-sized. The V gene is TRBV5-1, the J gene TRBJ2-1; 8 bases fit TRBD2. The germline gives CDR1 SGHRS, CDR2 YFSETQ. This CDR3 has 14 amino acids. The ends lost 5 bases at V and 8 bases at J; junction bases unmatched: 9. CDR3: CASRSDGTRDEQFF. CDR3 nucleotides: TGCGCCAGCAGGTCAGACGGGACTAGAGATGAGCAGTTCTTC.

This clonotype was picked up many times. CDR3 sequence: CASSPGTSGVQETQYF. CDR3 nucleotide sequence: TGTGCCAGCAGCCCGGGGACTAGCGGGGTTCAAGAGACCCAGTACTTC. The gene calls are TRBV11-2 and TRBJ2-5, with 13 bases fitting TRBD2. The CDR3 is 16 residues long. Germline loops: CDR1 SGHAT, CDR2 FQNNGV. The trim removed 5 bases at V and 2 bases at J, leaving 5 bases unmatched.

This clonotype was seen ten or more times. The chain combines TRBV6-5 with TRBJ1-1, with D hard to call. The V end was cut by 2 bases, the J end by 0 bases, with 13 bases between. Germline V CDR1 and CDR2: MNHEY, SVGAGI. This CDR3 spans 16 amino acids. CDR3 in DNA: TGTGCCAGCAGTTACGCGGCAGGAGTCATGAACACTGAAGCTTTCTTT. The encoded protein is CASSYAAGVMNTEAFF.

This clonotype was recorded many times. The chain combines TRBV10-2 with TRBJ2-3; D gene uncertain. CDR1 is WSHSY, CDR2 SAAADI, per germline. CDR3 length: 13 residues. The V and J ends lost 8 bases and 1 base respectively, with 10 bases between them. The CDR3 nucleotides read TGCGCCAGCGACTCGACCGGCACAGATACGCAGTATTTT. Translation gives CASDSTGTDTQYF.

In its sample, this clonotype was seen a few times. The V and J genes are TRBV7-6 and TRBJ2-1; 11 bases map to TRBD2. The V segment lost 0 bases and the J segment 7 bases; nucleotides outside the gene matches: 5. Germline CDR1 is SGHVS and CDR2 is FNYEAQ. The CDR3 length is 16 residues. This chain's CDR3 is CASSLATSGIGNEQFF. The CDR3 DNA sequence: TGTGCCAGCAGCTTAGCGACTAGCGGGATAGGGAATGAGCAGTTCTTC.

The table lists this clonotype with many counts. The chain couples TRBV15 to TRBJ2-7; no reliable D call. CDR1 is LNHNV and CDR2 is YYDKDF in the germline V gene (reference sequence). Deletions cut 0 bases from V and 3 bases from J, with 9 bases between. This CDR3 comprises 14 residues. The CDR3, as DNA: TGTGCCACCAGCAGAGATCGACGGATCTACGAGCAGTACGTC. Protein: CATSRDRRIYEQYV.

By share of the sample, this clonotype is medium-sized (0.01 to 0.1%). This chain connects TRBV5-6 to TRBJ2-7; 11 bases are a match to TRBD2. The germline V gene has CDR1 SGHDT and CDR2 YYEEEE. The CDR3 totals 15 residues. After removal of 0 bases from V and 5 bases from J, the junction contained 4 bases not matched to a gene. The CDR3 nucleotides are TGTGCCAGCAGCTTGGACACTAGCGGGAGCCACGAGCAGTACGTC. This translates into CASSLDTSGSHEQYV.

By frequency in the sample, this clonotype is medium-sized. The chain joins TRBV28 to TRBJ1-6; 8 bases align to TRBD1. V trimming: 3 bases; J trimming: 8 bases; junction bases outside the gene matches: 9. The V gene's germline CDR1 is MDHEN and CDR2 SYDVKM. The CDR3 extends over 16 amino acids. The CDR3 sequence: CASSLAAGGAYSPLHF. The CDR3 coding sequence is TGTGCCAGCAGTTTGGCGGCAGGGGGCGCCTATTCACCCCTCCACTTT.

By proportion, this clonotype is medium-sized (0.01 to 0.1%). This rearrangement joins TRBV29-1 to TRBJ2-5; D remains ambiguous. The CDR3 is 13 residues long. Germline loops: CDR1 SQVTM, CDR2 ANQGSEA. In DNA form, the CDR3 reads TGCAGTGTTAAGGCCCGGTTCCAAGAGACCCAGTACTTC. Translation gives CSVKARFQETQYF. Together with reference TRBV29-1 and TRBJ2-5, the CDR3 gives the full variable domain: SAVISQKPSRDICQRGTSLTIQCQVDSQVTMMFWYRQQPGQSLTLIATANQGSEATYESGFVIDKFPISRPNLTFSTLTVSNMSPEDSSIYLCSVKARFQETQYFGPGTRLLVL.

This sequence joins TRBV11-3 and TRBJ2-2, with D maybe TRBD1 (6 bases). The CDR3 is 14 residues long. Trimming took off 3 bases at V and 6 bases at J, with 11 bases between the two ends. CDR1 and CDR2 (germline): SGHNT, YENEEA. The CDR3 loop is CASSFQGSPGELFF. The CDR3 bases are TGTGCCAGCAGCTTCCAGGGGTCCCCCGGGGAGCTGTTTTTT.

This clonotype is medium-sized within its sample. The gene calls are TRBV5-1 and TRBJ1-1; D gene ambiguous. The germline gives CDR1 SGHRS, CDR2 YFSETQ. This CDR3 has 16 amino acids. Trimming pared 0 bases from V and 0 bases from J, leaving 12 bases between. As DNA, the CDR3 is TGCGCCAGCAGCTTGGCAGTTCAGAATATGAACACTGAAGCTTTCTTT. Translated: CASSLAVQNMNTEAFF.

There are many counts of this clonotype. This rearrangement joins TRBV7-2 to TRBJ1-3, with D uncertain. The ends were cut back, 4 bases at V and 0 bases at J, with 7 bases in the middle. Germline CDR1 reads SGHTA; CDR2 reads FQGNSA. The CDR3 covers 14 residues. In nucleotides, the CDR3 is TGTGCCAGCAGCTATGGGGTCTCTGGAAACACCATATATTTT. It codes for CASSYGVSGNTIYF. The complete variable domain, with remaining parts taken from reference TRBV7-2 and TRBJ1-3, reads GAGVSQSPSNKVTEKGKDVELRCDPISGHTALYWYRQSLGQGLEFLIYFQGNSAPDKSGLPSDRFSAERTGGSVSTLTIQRTQQEDSAVYLCASSYGVSGNTIYFGEGSWLTVV.

This clonotype is termed medium-sized. CDR3 residues: CASSPTDVYGYTF. CDR3 nucleotides: TGTGCCAGCAGCCCGACAGACGTCTATGGCTACACCTTC. The chain employs TRBV5-8 and TRBJ1-2; possible D gene TRBD1, 5 bases. The ends were cut back, 4 bases at V and 4 bases at J, with 11 bases in the middle. The CDR3 consists of 13 residues. From germline, CDR1 is SGHTS and CDR2 YDEGEE.

Within the sample, this clonotype is medium-sized. The chain employs TRBV6-6 and TRBJ2-5; weak D call: TRBD2 (6 bases). Trimming took off 0 bases at V and 7 bases at J, with 15 bases between the two ends. CDR3 length: 15 amino acids. The V gene's germline CDR1 is MNHNY and CDR2 SVGAGI (reference sequence). CDR3 protein: CASSYSRGVSGTQYF. In DNA form, the CDR3 reads TGTGCCAGCAGTTACTCGCGGGGTGTCTCCGGGACCCAGTACTTC.

By sample fraction, this clonotype is medium-sized. The genes are TRBV5-1 and TRBJ2-1, with TRBD2 matching over 7 bases. Germline loops: CDR1 SGHRS, CDR2 YFSETQ. The CDR3 is made up of 16 amino acids. Unmatched junction bases numbered 10, after V lost 2 bases and J lost 5 bases. CDR3 sequence (DNA): TGCGCCAGCAGCTTCGGTGGGAGGGCGGGGAACAATGAGCAGTTCTTC. This translates into CASSFGGRAGNNEQFF.

This clonotype has a count of ten or more. The chain uses TRBV14 and TRBJ2-7; D may match TRBD1 or TRBD2 (5 bases each). Between the trimmed V and J ends, which lost 3 bases and 3 bases, there was a span of 15 bases. This CDR3 is built from 15 residues. Per the germline V gene, CDR1 is SGHDN and CDR2 is FVKESK. The CDR3 spells CASSHGTVGIYEQYV. Here the CDR3 DNA reads TGTGCCAGCAGCCACGGGACGGTAGGGATCTACGAGCAGTACGTC.

The rearrangement joins TRBV5-4 to TRBJ2-1, with 7 positions matching TRBD2. The germline V gene has CDR1 SGHNT and CDR2 YYREEE (reference sequence). Trimming at V came to 7 bases and at J to 0 bases, leaving 1 base not matched to a gene. The CDR3 covers 13 residues. CDR3 region: CASSSGSYNEQFF. The CDR3 nucleotides are TGTGCCAGCTCTAGCGGCTCCTACAATGAGCAGTTCTTC.

This clonotype appeared many times. The V gene is TRBV5-1, the J gene TRBJ1-6; 7 nucleotides line up with TRBD1. Germline V gene sequence: CDR1 SGHRS, CDR2 YFSETQ. V trimming: 0 bases; J trimming: 8 bases; junction bases outside the gene matches: 2. There are 14 residues in the CDR3. The CDR3 region has the DNA TGCGCCAGCAGCTTGGGAGGGACAGATTCACCCCTCCACTTT. This codes for CASSLGGTDSPLHF.

This clonotype has a count of ten or more. The CDR3: CASSPMGQANSPLHF. CDR3 nucleotides: TGTGCCAGCAGTCCGATGGGACAGGCTAATTCACCCCTCCACTTT. V gene TRBV27 combines with J gene TRBJ1-6, with 8 bases matching TRBD1. J lost 6 bases, V lost 5 bases, and 6 bases had no gene match. This CDR3 has 15 residues. Germline V gene sequence: CDR1 MNHEY, CDR2 SMNVEV (reference sequence).

By sample fraction, this clonotype is medium-sized. The gene calls are TRBV10-3 and TRBJ2-1, with D unresolved. This CDR3 contains 14 residues. Germline CDR1 and CDR2: ENHRY and SYGVKD. Trimming removed 2 bases at V and 0 bases at J, with 5 bases between. Here the CDR3 reads CAISERYSYNEQFF. DNA for the CDR3: TGTGCCATCAGTGAGCGCTACTCCTACAATGAGCAGTTCTTC.

This clonotype was detected many times. V gene TRBV9 combines with J gene TRBJ2-7, with TRBD2 identical over 11 bases. The CDR3 is made up of 14 amino acids. With V trimmed by 3 bases and J by 5 bases, 4 bases remained unmatched. Germline V gives CDR1 SGDLS, CDR2 YYNGEE. CDR3 in DNA: TGTGCCAGCAGCGCATCGACTAGCGGGAACGAGCAGTACTTC. This gives the protein CASSASTSGNEQYF.

Relative to its sample, this clonotype is medium-sized (0.01 to 0.1%). The rearrangement joins TRBV20-1 to TRBJ2-3; D uncertain. Per the germline V gene, CDR1 is DFQATT and CDR2 is SNEGSKA (reference sequence). Trimming took off 5 bases at V and 4 bases at J, with 7 bases between the two ends. The CDR3 has 11 amino acids. DNA of the CDR3: TGCAGTGCTCCTAACCCAGATACGCAGTATTTT. Its protein is CSAPNPDTQYF.

Only a few counts were recorded for this clonotype. One base away lies a much larger clone, so this may be a sequencing read error. The J gene is TRBJ2-2, the V gene TRBV19; TRBD2 agrees at 7 bases. V trimming: 4 bases; J trimming: 8 bases; junction bases outside the gene matches: 13. Germline CDR1 LNHDA, CDR2 SQIVND (reference sequence). There are 16 residues in the CDR3. CDR3 protein: CASSTGLTKGAGELFF. The CDR3 DNA reads as TGTGCCAGTAGTACGGGACTAACCAAAGGGGCTGGGGAGCTGTTTTTT.

This clonotype was recorded at least ten times. The V gene is TRBV29-1, the J gene TRBJ1-2; no reliable D call. Trimming shortened V by 4 bases and J by 8 bases, and 11 bases separated the two germline ends. Germline V gives CDR1 SQVTM, CDR2 ANQGSEA. The CDR3 runs to 11 residues. The CDR3 sequence: CSVVSGPGYTF. Written as DNA, the CDR3 is TGCAGCGTTGTATCTGGGCCCGGCTACACCTTC.

This clonotype was recorded many times. The chain employs TRBV27 and TRBJ1-5; D unresolved. V was trimmed by 8 bases and J by 0 bases, leaving 11 bases between them. Germline V gene lookup returns CDR1 MNHEY and CDR2 SMNVEV (reference sequence). CDR3 size: 14 residues. The CDR3 DNA is TGTGCCAGCTCCCACGGGGTTAGCAATCAGCCCCAGCATTTT. It is translated as CASSHGVSNQPQHF.

In this sample, this clonotype is medium-sized (0.01 to 0.1%). This rearrangement joins TRBV6-2 or TRBV6-3 to TRBJ2-7, with 7 bases that match TRBD2. With 7 bases clipped from V and 0 bases from J, the junction kept 6 bases outside the gene matches. Germline CDR1 reads MNHEY; CDR2 reads SVGEGT. The CDR3 has 14 residues. For the CDR3, the DNA is TGTGCCAGCAAACTGACTAGCCCCTCCTACGAGCAGTACTTC. Translation gives CASKLTSPSYEQYF.